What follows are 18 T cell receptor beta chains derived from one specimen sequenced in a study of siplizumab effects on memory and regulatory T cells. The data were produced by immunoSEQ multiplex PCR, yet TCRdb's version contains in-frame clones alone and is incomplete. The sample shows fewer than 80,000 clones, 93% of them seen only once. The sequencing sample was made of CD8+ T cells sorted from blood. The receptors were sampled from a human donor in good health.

In DNA, the CDR3 is TGTGCCAGCAGCTTGGTAGGGGGATCCTACGAGCAGTACTTC. This sequence encodes CASSLVGGSYEQYF. The genes are TRBV7-3 and TRBJ2-7, with D perhaps matching TRBD1 (6 bases). The CDR3 has 14 amino acids. The germline CDR1 and CDR2 sequences are SGHTA and FQGTGA. Trimming pared 3 bases from V and 1 base from J, leaving 10 bases between.

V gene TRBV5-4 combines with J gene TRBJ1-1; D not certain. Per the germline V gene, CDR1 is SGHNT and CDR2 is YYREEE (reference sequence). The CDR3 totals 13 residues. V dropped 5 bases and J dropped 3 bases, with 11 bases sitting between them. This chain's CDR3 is CASSSKMDTEAFF. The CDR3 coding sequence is TGTGCCAGCAGTAGTAAAATGGACACTGAAGCTTTCTTT.

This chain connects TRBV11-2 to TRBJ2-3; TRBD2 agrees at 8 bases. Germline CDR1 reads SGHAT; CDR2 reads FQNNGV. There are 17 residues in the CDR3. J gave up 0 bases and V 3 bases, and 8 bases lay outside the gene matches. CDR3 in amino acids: CASSFNLQRGSTDTQYF. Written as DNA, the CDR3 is TGTGCCAGCAGCTTTAACCTTCAGCGGGGGAGCACAGATACGCAGTATTTT.

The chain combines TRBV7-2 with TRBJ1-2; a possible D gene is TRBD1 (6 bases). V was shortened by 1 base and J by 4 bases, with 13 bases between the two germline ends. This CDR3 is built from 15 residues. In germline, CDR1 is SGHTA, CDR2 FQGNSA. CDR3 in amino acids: CASSLGGGQSYGYTF. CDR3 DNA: TGTGCCAGCAGCTTAGGGGGGGGACAAAGCTATGGCTACACCTTC.

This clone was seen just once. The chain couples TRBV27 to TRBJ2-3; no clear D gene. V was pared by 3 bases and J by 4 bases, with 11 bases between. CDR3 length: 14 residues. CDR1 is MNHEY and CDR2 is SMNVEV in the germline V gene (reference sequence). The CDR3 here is CASSLGSDADTQYF. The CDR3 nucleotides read TGTGCCAGCAGTTTGGGCTCCGATGCAGATACGCAGTATTTT.

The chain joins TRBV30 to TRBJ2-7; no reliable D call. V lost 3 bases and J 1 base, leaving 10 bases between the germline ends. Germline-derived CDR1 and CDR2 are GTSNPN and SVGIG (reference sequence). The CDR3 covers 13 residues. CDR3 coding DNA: TGTGCCTGGAGACCGGACGGTTCCTACGAGCAGTACTTC. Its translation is CAWRPDGSYEQYF.

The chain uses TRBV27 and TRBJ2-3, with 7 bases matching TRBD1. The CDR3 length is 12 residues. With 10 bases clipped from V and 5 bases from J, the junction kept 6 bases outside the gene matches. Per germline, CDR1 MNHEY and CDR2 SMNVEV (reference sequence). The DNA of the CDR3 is TGTGCCATCGGACAGGCGGGAGATACGCAGTATTTT. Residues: CAIGQAGDTQYF.

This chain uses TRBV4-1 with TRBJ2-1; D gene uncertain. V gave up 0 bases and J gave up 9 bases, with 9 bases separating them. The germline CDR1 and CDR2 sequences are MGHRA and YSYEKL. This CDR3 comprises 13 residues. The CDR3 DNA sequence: TGCGCCAGCAGCCAAGAACATCCAGGTGAGCAGTTCTTC. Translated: CASSQEHPGEQFF.

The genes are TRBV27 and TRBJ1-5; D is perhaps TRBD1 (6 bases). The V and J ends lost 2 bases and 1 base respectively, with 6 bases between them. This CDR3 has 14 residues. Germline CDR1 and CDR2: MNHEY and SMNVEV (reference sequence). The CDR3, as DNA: TGTGCCAGCAGTTTACAGGGGAGCAATCAGCCCCAGCATTTT. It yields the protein CASSLQGSNQPQHF.

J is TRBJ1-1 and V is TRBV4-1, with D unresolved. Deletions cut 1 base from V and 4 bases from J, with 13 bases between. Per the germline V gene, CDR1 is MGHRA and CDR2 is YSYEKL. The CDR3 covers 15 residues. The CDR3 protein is CASSQAGSPVTEAFF. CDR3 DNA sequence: TGCGCCAGCAGCCAAGCGGGGAGCCCGGTCACTGAAGCTTTCTTT.

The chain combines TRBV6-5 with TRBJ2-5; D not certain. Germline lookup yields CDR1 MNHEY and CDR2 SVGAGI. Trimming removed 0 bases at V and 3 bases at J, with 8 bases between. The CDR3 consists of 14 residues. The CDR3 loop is CASSYSILEETQYF. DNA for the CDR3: TGTGCCAGCAGTTACTCGATTCTAGAAGAGACCCAGTACTTC.

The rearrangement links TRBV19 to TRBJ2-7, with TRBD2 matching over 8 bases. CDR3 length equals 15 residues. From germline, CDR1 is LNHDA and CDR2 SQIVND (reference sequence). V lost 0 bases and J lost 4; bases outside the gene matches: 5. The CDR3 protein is CASSIDGGARYEQYF. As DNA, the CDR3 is TGTGCCAGTAGTATAGACGGGGGGGCACGGTACGAGCAGTACTTC.

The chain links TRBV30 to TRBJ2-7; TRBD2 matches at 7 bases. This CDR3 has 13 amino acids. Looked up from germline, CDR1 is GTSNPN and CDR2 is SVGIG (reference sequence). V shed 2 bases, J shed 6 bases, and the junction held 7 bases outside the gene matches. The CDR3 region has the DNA TGTGCCTGGAGTAGCGGGGTTTCGGTCGAGCAGTACTTC. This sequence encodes CAWSSGVSVEQYF.

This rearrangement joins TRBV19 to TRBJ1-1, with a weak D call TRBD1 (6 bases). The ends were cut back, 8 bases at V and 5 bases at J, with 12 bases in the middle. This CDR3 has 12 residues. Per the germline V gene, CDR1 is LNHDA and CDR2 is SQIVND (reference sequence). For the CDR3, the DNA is TGTGCCAGTCAAACAGGGTTGACTGAAGCTTTCTTT. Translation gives CASQTGLTEAFF.

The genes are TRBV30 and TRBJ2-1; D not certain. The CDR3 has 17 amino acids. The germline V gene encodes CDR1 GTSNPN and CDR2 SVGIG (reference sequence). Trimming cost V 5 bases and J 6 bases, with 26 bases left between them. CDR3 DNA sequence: TGTGCCTGGGGTGACAAGGACCTTCTCCCGAACAGCAATGAGCAGTTCTTC. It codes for CAWGDKDLLPNSNEQFF. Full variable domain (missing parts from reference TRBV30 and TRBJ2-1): SQTIHQWPATLVQPVGSPLSLECTVEGTSNPNLYWYRQAAGRGLQLLFYSVGIGQISSEVPQNLSASRPQDRQFILSSKKLLLSDSGFYLCAWGDKDLLPNSNEQFFGPGTRLTVL.

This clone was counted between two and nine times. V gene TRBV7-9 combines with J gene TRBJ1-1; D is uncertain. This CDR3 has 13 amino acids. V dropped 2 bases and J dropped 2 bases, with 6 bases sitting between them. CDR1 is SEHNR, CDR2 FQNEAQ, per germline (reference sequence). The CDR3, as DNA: TGTGCCAGCAGCTTAAACGTTAACACTGAAGCTTTCTTT. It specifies CASSLNVNTEAFF.

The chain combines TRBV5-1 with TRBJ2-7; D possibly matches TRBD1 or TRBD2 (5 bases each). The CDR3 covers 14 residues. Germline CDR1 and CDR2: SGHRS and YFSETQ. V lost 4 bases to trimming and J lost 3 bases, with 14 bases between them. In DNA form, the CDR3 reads TGCGCCAGCAGCACCCGGGACGGTTTCTACGAGCAGTACTTC. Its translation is CASSTRDGFYEQYF.

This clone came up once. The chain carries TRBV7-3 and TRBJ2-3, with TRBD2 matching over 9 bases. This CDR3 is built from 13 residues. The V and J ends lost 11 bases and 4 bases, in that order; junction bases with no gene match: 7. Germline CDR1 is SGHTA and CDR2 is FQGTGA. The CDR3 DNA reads TGTGCCTCCTCGCGGGGGGGATCAGATACGCAGTATTTT. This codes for CASSRGGSDTQYF.